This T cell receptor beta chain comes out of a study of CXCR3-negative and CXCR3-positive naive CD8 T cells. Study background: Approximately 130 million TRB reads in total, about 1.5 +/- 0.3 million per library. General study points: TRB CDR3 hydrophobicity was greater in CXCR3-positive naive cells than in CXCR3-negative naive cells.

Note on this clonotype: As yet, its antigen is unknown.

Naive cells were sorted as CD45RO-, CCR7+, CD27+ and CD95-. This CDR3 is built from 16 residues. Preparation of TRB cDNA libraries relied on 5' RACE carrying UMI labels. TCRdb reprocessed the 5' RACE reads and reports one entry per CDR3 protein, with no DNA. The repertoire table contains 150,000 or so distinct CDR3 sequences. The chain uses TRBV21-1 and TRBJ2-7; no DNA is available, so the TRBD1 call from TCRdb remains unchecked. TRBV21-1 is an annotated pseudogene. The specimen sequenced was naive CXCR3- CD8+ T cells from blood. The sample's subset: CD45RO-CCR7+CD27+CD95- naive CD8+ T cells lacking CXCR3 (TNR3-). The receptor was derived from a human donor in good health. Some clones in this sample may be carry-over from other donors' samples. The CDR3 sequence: CASSTRTGGLLYEQYF.